The 10 T cell receptor beta chains given below trace back to one sample, sequenced in a study of cytomegalovirus exposure and HLA in healthy donors (dated by TCRdb to 2016 to 2017). Library construction relied on the immunoSEQ multiplex PCR assay. For the multiplex PCR, a mixture combining 60 forward primers for TCR Vbeta segments and 13 reverse primers for TCR Jbeta segments was used. What TCRdb holds here is the immuneACCESS table cut down to in-frame rearrangements. Part of the clones is not present; checked against another copy, under half of the missing clones reflect an unresolved V gene, and the others are unexplained. Within this sample are fewer than 250,000 clones, with 70% to 85% of them counted one time only. The ten largest account for about 0.2% of the sample. The sequencing sample was made of PBMCs. The source of these receptors is a girl aged 2-10 years in good health and CMV-seronegative.

The chain is built from TRBV20-1 and TRBJ1-2; the D is unclear. The CDR3 is made up of 11 amino acids. Trimming left V 6 bases short and J 4 bases short, with 9 bases between. The germline gives CDR1 DFQATT, CDR2 SNEGSKA (reference sequence). DNA for the CDR3: TGCAGTGCCTACGAACCCTATGGCTACACCTTC. Translation: CSAYEPYGYTF.

The chain's CDR3 is CASSANRGAEEQFF. Written as DNA, the CDR3 is TGTGCCAGTAGTGCGAACAGGGGGGCAGAGGAGCAGTTCTTC. V gene TRBV19 combines with J gene TRBJ2-1, with TRBD1 identical over 8 bases. This CDR3 spans 14 amino acids. The junction had 10 bases not matched to a gene; V was cut back by 5 bases and J by 10 bases. Germline V gene sequence: CDR1 LNHDA, CDR2 SQIVND (reference sequence).

This clone came up once. The gene calls are TRBV2 and TRBJ1-1, with D tentatively TRBD1 (5 bases). With 6 bases removed from V and 7 bases from J, the gap between germline ends came to 12 bases. Per germline, CDR1 SNHLY and CDR2 FYNNEI. The CDR3 is 12 amino acids. The CDR3 is CASRGQGFEAFF. In DNA, the CDR3 is TGTGCCAGCAGGGGGCAGGGTTTTGAAGCTTTCTTT.

The chain links TRBV2 to TRBJ2-1; no firm D call. From germline, CDR1 is SNHLY and CDR2 FYNNEI. The length of the CDR3 is 10 residues. The V and J ends lost 3 bases and 14 bases respectively, with 8 bases between them. The DNA for the CDR3 is TGTGCCAGCAGTGATTGGAGAAAGTTCTTC. Translation gives CASSDWRKFF.

The chain uses TRBV5-1 and TRBJ1-4, with D maybe TRBD1 (6 bases). Trimming shortened V by 0 bases and J by 8 bases, and 14 bases separated the two germline ends. From germline, CDR1 is SGHRS and CDR2 YFSETQ. This CDR3 region has 15 residues. CDR3 loop: CASSLAQGRWEKLFF. CDR3 nucleotides: TGCGCCAGCAGCTTGGCTCAGGGGCGGTGGGAAAAACTGTTTTTT. The variable domain in full, with the rest retrieved from reference TRBV5-1 and TRBJ1-4, is KAGVTQTPRYLIKTRGQQVTLSCSPISGHRSVSWYQQTPGQGLQFLFEYFSETQRNKGNFPGRFSGRQFSNSRSEMNVSTLELGDSALYLCASSLAQGRWEKLFFGSGTQLSVL.

The J gene is TRBJ2-2, the V gene TRBV10-1, with D possibly being TRBD2 (6 bases). With 6 bases removed from V and 5 bases from J, the gap between germline ends came to 13 bases. The CDR3 extends over 14 amino acids. The germline V gene encodes CDR1 WNHNN and CDR2 SYGVQD (reference sequence). The CDR3 nucleotides are TGCGCCAGCAGAGAGACTCGGGGGACCGGGGAGCTGTTTTTT. This translates into CASRETRGTGELFF.

CDR3 sequence (DNA): TGTGCCAGCAGCTTAGGAGGGGTAGGCGGGAGGGCCTACGAGCAGTACTTC. It yields the protein CASSLGGVGGRAYEQYF. The rearrangement uses TRBV7-9 and TRBJ2-7, with TRBD2 matching 9 bases. Germline CDR1 and CDR2: SEHNR and FQNEAQ (reference sequence). J was trimmed by 2 bases and V by 1 base; bases with no gene match: 9. The CDR3 is made up of 17 amino acids.

V usage is TRBV6-5 and J usage is TRBJ2-2; TRBD1 matches at 7 bases. Germline loops: CDR1 MNHEY, CDR2 SVGAGI. The CDR3 length is 14 residues. J gave up 3 bases and V 7 bases, and 5 bases lay outside the gene matches. The CDR3 DNA is TGTGCCAGCACCAGGGGGTGGGACACCGGGGAGCTGTTTTTT. It yields the protein CASTRGWDTGELFF.

V and J are TRBV5-1 and TRBJ2-5, with TRBD1 matching 7 bases. The end of the DNA is better explained by TRBJ2-7, so the J call may be wrong. Germline CDR1 is SGHRS and CDR2 is YFSETQ. CDR3 length: 13 residues. The CDR3 DNA sequence: TGCGCCAGCACGGGGACAGTTGTCACCGAGCAGTACTTC. Encoded protein: CASTGTVVTEQYF.

This clone was detected once. The rearrangement links TRBV6-1 to TRBJ1-2, with D possibly being TRBD1 (6 bases). V dropped 2 bases and J dropped 4 bases, with 14 bases sitting between them. The CDR3 totals 15 residues. Germline CDR1 and CDR2: MNHNS and SASEGT. CDR3 nucleotide sequence: TGTGCCAGCAGTGAACCCTGGACAGCCTCCTATGGCTACACCTTC. Translation: CASSEPWTASYGYTF.